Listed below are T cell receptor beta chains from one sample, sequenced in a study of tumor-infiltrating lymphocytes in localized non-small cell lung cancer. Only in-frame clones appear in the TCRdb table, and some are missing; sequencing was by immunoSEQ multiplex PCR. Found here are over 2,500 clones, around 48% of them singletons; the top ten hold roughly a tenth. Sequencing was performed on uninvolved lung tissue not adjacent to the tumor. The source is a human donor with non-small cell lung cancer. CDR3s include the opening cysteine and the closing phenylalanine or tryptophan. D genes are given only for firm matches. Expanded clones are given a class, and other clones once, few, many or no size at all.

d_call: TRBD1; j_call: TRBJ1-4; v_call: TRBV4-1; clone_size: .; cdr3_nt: TGCGCCAGCAGCTACACAGGGGTGGCTGAAAAACTGTTTTTT; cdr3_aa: CASSYTGVAEKLFF
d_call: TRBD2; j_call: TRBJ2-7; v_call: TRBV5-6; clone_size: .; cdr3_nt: TGTGCCAGCAGCATACGGGGGCGGGAGGCTTACGAGCAGTACTTC; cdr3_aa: CASSIRGREAYEQYF
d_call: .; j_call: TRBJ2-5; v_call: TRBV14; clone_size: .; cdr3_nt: TGTGCCAGCAGCCAATCTTTAGGGGGGGCCCTTTATCAAGAGACCCAGTACTTC; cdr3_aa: CASSQSLGGALYQETQYF
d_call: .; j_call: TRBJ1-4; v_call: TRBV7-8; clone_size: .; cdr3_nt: TGTGCCAGCAGCTTTTCCGTCCGGGCCTCCTTCGGGGAACTGTTTTTT; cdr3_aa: CASSFSVRASFGELFF
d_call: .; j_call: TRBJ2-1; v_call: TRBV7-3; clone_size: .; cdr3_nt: TGTGCCAGCAGCTTAACTCGGGGGAATGAGCAGTTCTTC; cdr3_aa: CASSLTRGNEQFF
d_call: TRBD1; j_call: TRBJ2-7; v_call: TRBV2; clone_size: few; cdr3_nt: TGTGCCAGCAGGGCCGGGACAGGGGGACACGAGCAGTACTTC; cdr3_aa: CASRAGTGGHEQYF
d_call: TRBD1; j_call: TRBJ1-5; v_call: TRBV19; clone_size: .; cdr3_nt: TGTGCCAGTGCAACAGGGGACGGGGGGCAGCCCCAGCATTTT; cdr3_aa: CASATGDGGQPQHF
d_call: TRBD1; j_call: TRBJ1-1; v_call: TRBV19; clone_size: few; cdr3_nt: TGTGCCAGTATAAAAGGGACAGGGAGGACTGAAGCTTTCTTT; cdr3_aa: CASIKGTGRTEAFF
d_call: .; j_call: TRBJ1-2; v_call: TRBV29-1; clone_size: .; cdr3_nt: TGCAGCGGGGGAGAAGGGGGGCTCTTCTTCTTC; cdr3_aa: CSGGEGGLFFF
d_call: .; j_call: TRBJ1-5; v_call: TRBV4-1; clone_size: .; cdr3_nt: TGCGCCAGCAGCCAAGAAGCGGGACATCTCAATCAGCCCCAGCATTTT; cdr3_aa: CASSQEAGHLNQPQHF
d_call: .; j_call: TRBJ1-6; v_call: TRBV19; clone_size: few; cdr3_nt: TGTGCCAGTAGTTCCAGGGTCGGTAATTCACCCCTCCACTTT; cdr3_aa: CASSSRVGNSPLHF
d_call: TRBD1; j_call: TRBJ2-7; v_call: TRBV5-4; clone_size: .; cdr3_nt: TGTGCCAGCAGCTCACGTAGGGACAGGGAGATCTACGAGCAGTACTTC; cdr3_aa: CASSSRRDREIYEQYF
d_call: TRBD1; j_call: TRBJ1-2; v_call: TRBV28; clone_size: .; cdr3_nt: TGTGCCATCGTCCCGGGACAGGGGGCCGCTGGCTACACCTTC; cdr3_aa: CAIVPGQGAAGYTF
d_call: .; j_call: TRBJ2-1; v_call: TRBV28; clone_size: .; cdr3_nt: TGTGCCAGCAGCTCAAACAGGGCGGGAGTAGGTTCGAATGAGCAGTTCTTC; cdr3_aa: CASSSNRAGVGSNEQFF
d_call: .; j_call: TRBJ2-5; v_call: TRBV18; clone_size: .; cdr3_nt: TGTGCCAGCTCCCTAAGGGGGGATGCAGAGACCCAGTACTTC; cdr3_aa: CASSLRGDAETQYF
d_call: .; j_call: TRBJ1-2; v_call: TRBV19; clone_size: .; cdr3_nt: TGTGCCAGTAGTACCCCGGGTTGGGCCTATGGCTACACCTTC; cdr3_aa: CASSTPGWAYGYTF
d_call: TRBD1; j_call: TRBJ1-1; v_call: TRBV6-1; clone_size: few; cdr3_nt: TGTGCCAGCAGTGAACGGACAGGTGAAGCTTTCTTT; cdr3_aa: CASSERTGEAFF